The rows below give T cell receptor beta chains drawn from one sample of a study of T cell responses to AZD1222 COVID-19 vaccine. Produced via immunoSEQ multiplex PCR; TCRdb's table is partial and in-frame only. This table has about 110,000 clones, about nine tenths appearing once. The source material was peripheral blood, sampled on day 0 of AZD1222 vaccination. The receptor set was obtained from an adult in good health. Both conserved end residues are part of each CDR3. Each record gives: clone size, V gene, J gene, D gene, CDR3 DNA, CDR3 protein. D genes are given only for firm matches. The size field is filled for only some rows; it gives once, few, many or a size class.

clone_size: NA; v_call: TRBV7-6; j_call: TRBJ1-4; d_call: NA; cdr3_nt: TGTGCCAGCAGCTTAGACCCCAGGGCGACTAATGAAAAACTGTTTTTT; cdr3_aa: CASSLDPRATNEKLFF
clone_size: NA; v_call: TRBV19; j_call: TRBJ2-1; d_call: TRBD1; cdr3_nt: TGTGCCAGTAGTGACAGGGCTGGGTACAATGAGCAGTTCTTC; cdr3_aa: CASSDRAGYNEQFF
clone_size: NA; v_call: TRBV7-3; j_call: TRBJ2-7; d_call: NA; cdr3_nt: TGTGCCAGCAGCCTAGCCTTAGACGGGAGCTCCTACGAGCAGTACTTC; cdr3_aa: CASSLALDGSSYEQYF
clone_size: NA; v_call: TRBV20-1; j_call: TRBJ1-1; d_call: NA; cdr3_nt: TGCAGTGCTGCCAATATAGAAGCTTTCTTT; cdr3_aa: CSAANIEAFF
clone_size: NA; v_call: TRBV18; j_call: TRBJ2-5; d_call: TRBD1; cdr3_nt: TGTGCCAGCTCACTGACAGGGAACCAAGAGACCCAGTACTTC; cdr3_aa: CASSLTGNQETQYF
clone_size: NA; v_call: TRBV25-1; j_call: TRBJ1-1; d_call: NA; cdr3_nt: TGTGCCAGCAGTGAATATATGGCGAACACTGAAGCTTTCTTT; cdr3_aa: CASSEYMANTEAFF
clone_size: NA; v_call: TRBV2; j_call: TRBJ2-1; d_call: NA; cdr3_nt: TGTGCCAGCAGAGCCGACACAGCAGCTCCCTACAATGAGCAGTTCTTC; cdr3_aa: CASRADTAAPYNEQFF
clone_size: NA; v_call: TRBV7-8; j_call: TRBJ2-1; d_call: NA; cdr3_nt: TGTGCCAGCAGCTTAGCCCCCCGTTCGAACCCATACAATGAGCAGTTCTTC; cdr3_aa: CASSLAPRSNPYNEQFF
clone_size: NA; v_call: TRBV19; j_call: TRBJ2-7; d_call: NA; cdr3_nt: TGTGCCAGCCGCCACCGACCGGCATCCTACGAGCAGTACTTC; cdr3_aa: CASRHRPASYEQYF
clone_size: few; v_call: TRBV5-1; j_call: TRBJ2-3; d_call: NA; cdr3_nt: TGCGCCAGCAGCGCCTCGCCGGGTGCAGATACGCAGTATTTT; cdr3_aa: CASSASPGADTQYF
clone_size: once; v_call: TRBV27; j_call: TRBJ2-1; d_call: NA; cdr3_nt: TGTGCCAGCAGTCACGCGACTAGCAGGGGGATTGAGCAGTTCTTC; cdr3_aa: CASSHATSRGIEQFF
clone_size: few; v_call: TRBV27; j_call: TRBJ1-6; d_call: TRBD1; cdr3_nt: TGTGCCAGCACTCCTGCCGGGACAGGGGTTTCACCCCTCCACTTT; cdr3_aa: CASTPAGTGVSPLHF
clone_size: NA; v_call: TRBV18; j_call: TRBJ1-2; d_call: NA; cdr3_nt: TGTGCCAGCTCACGGGGCTCTAACTATGGCTACACCTTC; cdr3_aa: CASSRGSNYGYTF
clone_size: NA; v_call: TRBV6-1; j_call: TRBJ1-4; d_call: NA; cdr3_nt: TGTGCCAGCAGTGAAGTGGGCCAACCTAATGAAAAACTGTTTTTT; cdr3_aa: CASSEVGQPNEKLFF
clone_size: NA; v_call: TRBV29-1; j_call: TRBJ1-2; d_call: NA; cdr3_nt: TGCAGCGTTCCGACCGGGGGGGCTTGGGGCTACACCTTC; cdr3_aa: CSVPTGGAWGYTF